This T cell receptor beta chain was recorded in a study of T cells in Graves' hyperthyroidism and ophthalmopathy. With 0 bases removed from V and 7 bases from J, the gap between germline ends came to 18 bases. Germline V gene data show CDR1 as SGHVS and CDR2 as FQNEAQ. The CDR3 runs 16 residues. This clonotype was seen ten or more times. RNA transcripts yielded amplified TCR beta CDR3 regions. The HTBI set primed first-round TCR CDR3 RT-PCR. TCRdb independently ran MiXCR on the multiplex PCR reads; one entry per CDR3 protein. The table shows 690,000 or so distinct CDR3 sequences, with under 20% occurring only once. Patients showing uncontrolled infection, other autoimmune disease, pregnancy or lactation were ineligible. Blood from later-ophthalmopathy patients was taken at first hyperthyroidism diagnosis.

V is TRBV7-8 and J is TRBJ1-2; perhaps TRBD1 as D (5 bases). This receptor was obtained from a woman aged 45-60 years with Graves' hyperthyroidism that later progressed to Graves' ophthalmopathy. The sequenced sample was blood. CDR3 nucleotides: TGTGCCAGCAGCTTAGCGGGGCGGGGAATGGGAGGTGGCTACACCTTC. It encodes CASSLAGRGMGGGYTF.